This T cell receptor (beta chain) was found in a study of blood T cell repertoires in COVID-19. Study overall: Whether acute or convalescent, the COVID-19 samples came from the United States, Italy and Spain. T cells, B-cell-depleted T cells, or PBMCs supplied cDNA or gDNA.

Original handling: By means of reference gene primer amplification, nucleated cell counts were estimated. Method: immunoSEQ multiplex PCR; TCRdb's copy keeps in-frame clones and lacks some. The V and J calls and the clone size are those of that table, but D and trimming were determined from the DNA. The table lists roughly 200,000 clones, under 90% of them singletons. V shed 3 bases and J 2 bases; nucleotides not matched to a gene: 2. The CDR3 length is 14 residues. The V gene's germline CDR1 is SEHNR and CDR2 FQNEAQ (reference sequence). Remarks on this clone: This specimen includes other DNA sequences encoding the same CDR3.

The rearrangement links TRBV7-9 to TRBJ2-7; TRBD1 aligns across 9 bases. The receptor comes from a woman at least 80 years old with active or convalescent COVID-19. Material for sequencing was peripheral blood. CDR3 DNA: TGTGCCAGCAGCTTGGGGACAGGGACCTACGAGCAGTACTTC. Its translation: CASSLGTGTYEQYF. The full variable domain, completed using reference TRBV7-9 and TRBJ2-7, is DTGVSQNPRHKITKRGQNVTFRCDPISEHNRLYWYRQTLGQGPEFLTYFQNEAQLEKSRLLSDRFSAERPKGSFSTLEIQRTEQGDSAMYLCASSLGTGTYEQYFGPGTRLTVT.